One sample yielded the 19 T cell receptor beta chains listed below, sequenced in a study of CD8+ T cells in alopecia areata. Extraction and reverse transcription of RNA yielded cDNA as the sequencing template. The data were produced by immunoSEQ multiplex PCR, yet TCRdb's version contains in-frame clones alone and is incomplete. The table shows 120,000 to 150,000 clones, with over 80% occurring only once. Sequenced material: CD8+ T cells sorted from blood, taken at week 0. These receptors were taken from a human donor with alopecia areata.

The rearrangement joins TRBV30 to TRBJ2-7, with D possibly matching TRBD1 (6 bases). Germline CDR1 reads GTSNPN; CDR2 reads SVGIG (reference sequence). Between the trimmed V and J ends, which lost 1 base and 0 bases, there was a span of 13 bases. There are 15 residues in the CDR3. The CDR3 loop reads CAWSAFRQDSYEQYF. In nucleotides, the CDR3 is TGTGCCTGGAGTGCGTTTCGACAGGACTCCTACGAGCAGTACTTC.

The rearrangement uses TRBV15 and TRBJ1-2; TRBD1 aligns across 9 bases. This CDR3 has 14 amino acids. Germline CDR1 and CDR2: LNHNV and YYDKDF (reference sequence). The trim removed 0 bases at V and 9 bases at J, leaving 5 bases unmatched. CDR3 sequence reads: CATSRDMGQGSYTF. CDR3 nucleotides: TGTGCCACCAGCAGAGATATGGGACAGGGCAGCTACACCTTC.

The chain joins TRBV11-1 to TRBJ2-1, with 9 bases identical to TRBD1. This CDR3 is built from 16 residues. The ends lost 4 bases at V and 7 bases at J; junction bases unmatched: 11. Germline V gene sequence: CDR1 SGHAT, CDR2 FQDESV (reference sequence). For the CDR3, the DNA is TGTGCCAGCAGCTCGAGCGGGACAGGGCCAAGTAATGAGCAGTTCTTC. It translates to CASSSSGTGPSNEQFF. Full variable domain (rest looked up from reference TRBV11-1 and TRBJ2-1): EAEVAQSPRYKITEKSQAVAFWCDPISGHATLYWYRQILGQGPELLVQFQDESVVDDSQLPKDRFSAERLKGVDSTLKIQPAELGDSAMYLCASSSSGTGPSNEQFFGPGTRLTVL.

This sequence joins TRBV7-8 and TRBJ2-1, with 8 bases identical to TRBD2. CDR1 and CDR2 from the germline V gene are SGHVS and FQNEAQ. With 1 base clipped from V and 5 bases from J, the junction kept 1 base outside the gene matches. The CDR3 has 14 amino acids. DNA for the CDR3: TGTGCCAGCAGCTTAGAACTAGCGGACAATGAGCAGTTCTTC. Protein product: CASSLELADNEQFF.

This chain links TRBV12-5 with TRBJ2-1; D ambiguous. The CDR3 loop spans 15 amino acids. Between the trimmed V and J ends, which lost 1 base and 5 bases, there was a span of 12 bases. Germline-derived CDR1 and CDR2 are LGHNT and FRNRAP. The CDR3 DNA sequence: TGTGCTAGTGGTTTGGGGATTCAGATAGACAATGAGCAGTTCTTC. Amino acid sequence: CASGLGIQIDNEQFF.

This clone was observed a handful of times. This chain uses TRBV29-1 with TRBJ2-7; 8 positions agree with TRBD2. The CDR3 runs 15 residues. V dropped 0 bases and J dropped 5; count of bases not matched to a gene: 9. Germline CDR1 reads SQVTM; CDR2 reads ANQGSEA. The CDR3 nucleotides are TGCAGCGTTGAAGATAGTAGCGGGGCTCCCCACGAGCAGTACTTC. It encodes CSVEDSSGAPHEQYF.

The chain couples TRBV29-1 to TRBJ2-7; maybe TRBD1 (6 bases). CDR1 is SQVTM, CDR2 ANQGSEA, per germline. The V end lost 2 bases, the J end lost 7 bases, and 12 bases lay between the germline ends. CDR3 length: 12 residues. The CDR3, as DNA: TGCAGCGTTGAAAAACAGGGTCGGGAGCAGTACTTC. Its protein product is CSVEKQGREQYF.

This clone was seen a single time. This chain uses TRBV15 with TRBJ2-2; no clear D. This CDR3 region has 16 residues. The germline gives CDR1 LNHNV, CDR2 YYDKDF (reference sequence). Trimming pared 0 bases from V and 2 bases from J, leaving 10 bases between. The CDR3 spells CATSREEQTNTGELFF. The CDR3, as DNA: TGTGCCACCAGCAGAGAAGAACAGACCAACACCGGGGAGCTGTTTTTT.

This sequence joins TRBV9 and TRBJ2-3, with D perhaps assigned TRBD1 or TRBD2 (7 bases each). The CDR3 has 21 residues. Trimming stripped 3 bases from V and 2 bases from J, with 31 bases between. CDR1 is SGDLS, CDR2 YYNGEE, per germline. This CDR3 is CASSGSGTERTRALHTDTQYF. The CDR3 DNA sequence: TGTGCCAGCAGCGGCTCCGGGACAGAAAGGACTAGGGCCCTCCACACAGATACGCAGTATTTT.

The CDR3: CATAQGTYGYTF. CDR3 bases: TGTGCCACAGCTCAGGGAACCTATGGCTACACCTTC. The V gene is TRBV6-5, the J gene TRBJ1-2; tentatively, D is TRBD1 (5 bases). V lost 10 bases, J lost 4 bases, and 13 bases lay in between. Germline assignment: CDR1 MNHEY and CDR2 SVGAGI. This CDR3 comprises 12 residues.

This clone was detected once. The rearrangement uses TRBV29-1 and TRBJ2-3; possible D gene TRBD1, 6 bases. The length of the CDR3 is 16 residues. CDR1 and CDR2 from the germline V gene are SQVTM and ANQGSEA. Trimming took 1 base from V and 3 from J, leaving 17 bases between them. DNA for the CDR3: TGCAGCGTTGAAGGGATTGACAGGCGCTATACAGATACGCAGTATTTT. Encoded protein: CSVEGIDRRYTDTQYF.

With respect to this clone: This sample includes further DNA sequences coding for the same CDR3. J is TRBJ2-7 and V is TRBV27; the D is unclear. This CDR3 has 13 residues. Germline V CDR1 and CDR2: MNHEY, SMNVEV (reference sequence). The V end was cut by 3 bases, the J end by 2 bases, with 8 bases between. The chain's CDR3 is CASSFGLTYEQYF. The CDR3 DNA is TGTGCCAGCAGTTTTGGCTTGACCTACGAGCAGTACTTC.

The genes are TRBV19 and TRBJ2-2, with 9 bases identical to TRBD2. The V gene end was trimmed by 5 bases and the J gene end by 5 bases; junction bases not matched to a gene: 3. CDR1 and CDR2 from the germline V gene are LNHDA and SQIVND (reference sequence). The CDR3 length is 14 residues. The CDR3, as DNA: TGTGCCAGTAGTCCTAGCGGGGCTACCGGGGAGCTGTTTTTT. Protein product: CASSPSGATGELFF.

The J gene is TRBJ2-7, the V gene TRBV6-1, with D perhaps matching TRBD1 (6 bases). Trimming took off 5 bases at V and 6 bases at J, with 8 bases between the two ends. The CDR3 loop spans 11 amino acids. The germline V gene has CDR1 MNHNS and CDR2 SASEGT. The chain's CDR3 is CASSLGAEQYF. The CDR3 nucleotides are TGTGCCAGCAGTTTGGGGGCCGAGCAGTACTTC.

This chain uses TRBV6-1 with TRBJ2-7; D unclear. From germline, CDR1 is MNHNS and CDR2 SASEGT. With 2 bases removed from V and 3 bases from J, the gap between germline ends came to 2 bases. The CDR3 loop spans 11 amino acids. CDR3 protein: CASSEIYEQYF. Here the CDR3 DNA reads TGTGCCAGCAGTGAAATCTACGAGCAGTACTTC.

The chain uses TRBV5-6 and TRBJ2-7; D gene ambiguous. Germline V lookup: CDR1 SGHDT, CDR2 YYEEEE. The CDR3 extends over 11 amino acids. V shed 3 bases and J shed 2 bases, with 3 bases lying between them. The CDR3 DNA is TGTGCCAGCAGCTCCACCTACGAGCAGTACTTC. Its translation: CASSSTYEQYF.

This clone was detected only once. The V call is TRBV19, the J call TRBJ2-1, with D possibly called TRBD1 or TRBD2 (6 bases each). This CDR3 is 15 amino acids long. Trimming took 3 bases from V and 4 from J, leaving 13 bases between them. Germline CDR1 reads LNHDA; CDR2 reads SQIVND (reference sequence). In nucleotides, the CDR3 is TGTGCCAGTAGTATGGGGGCGGGGATGTACAATGAGCAGTTCTTC. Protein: CASSMGAGMYNEQFF.

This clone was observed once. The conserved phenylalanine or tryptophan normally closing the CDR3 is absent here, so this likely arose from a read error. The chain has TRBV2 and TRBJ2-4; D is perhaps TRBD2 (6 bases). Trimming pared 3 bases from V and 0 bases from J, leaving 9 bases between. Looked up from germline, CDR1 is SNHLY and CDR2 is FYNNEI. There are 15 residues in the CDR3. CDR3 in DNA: TGTGCCAGCAGTGATGCGGGGCTAGCCAAAAACATTCAGTACCTC. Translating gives CASSDAGLAKNIQYL.

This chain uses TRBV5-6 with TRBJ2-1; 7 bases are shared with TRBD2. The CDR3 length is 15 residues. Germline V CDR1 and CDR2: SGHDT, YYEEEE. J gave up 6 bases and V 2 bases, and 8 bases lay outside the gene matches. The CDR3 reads CASSFPSGTTNEQFF. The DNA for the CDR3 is TGTGCCAGCAGCTTCCCTTCGGGGACTACCAATGAGCAGTTCTTC. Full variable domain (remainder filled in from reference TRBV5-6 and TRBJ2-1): DAGVTQSPTHLIKTRGQQVTLRCSPKSGHDTVSWYQQALGQGPQFIFQYYEEEERQRGNFPDRFSGHQFPNYSSELNVNALLLGDSALYLCASSFPSGTTNEQFFGPGTRLTVL.